These 32 T cell receptor beta chains were all obtained from the same sample, sequenced in a study of early T cells in non-severe SARS-CoV-2 infection. TCRdb passed the 5' RACE reads through MiXCR, listing each CDR3 protein once. The sample yields some 45,000 distinct CDR3 sequences, around 4% seen once. The specimen sequenced was whole blood. These receptors were collected from an adult who was a healthcare worker with PCR-confirmed SARS-CoV-2 infection or an uninfected control (not recorded which).

This clonotype was observed at least ten times. The rearrangement joins TRBV20-1 to TRBJ2-7; 7 bases are a match to TRBD2. The CDR3 is 14 residues long. From germline, CDR1 is DFQATT and CDR2 SNEGSKA (reference sequence). Unmatched junction bases numbered 11, after V lost 3 bases and J lost 6 bases. The CDR3, as DNA: TGCAGTGCTAGTCCACCGCGGGAGCTTAGCGAGCAGTACTTC. Residues: CSASPPRELSEQYF.

This clonotype came up many times. The V and J genes are TRBV6-2 or TRBV6-3 and TRBJ2-5, with D hard to call. The ends were cut back, 2 bases at V and 5 bases at J, with 3 bases in the middle. Looked up from germline, CDR1 is MNHEY and CDR2 is SVGEGT. This CDR3 spans 11 amino acids. The CDR3 spells CASSYVETQYF. The CDR3 DNA is TGTGCCAGCAGTTACGTGGAGACCCAGTACTTC.

This clonotype was counted ten times or more. V and J are TRBV4-2 and TRBJ2-1; D is ambiguous. The V and J ends lost 0 bases and 3 bases respectively, with 12 bases between them. Germline CDR1 LGHNA, CDR2 YNFKEQ. The CDR3 contains 16 residues. CDR3 in amino acids: CASSQEYGWNYNEQFF. CDR3 sequence (DNA): TGTGCCAGCAGCCAAGAGTACGGATGGAACTACAATGAGCAGTTCTTC.

This clonotype was seen repeatedly, ten times or more. This chain links TRBV7-9 with TRBJ1-1; D gene unclear. This CDR3 is 12 amino acids long. Trimming removed 1 base at V and 4 bases at J, with 4 bases between. Germline loops: CDR1 SEHNR, CDR2 FQNEAQ (reference sequence). CDR3 amino acids: CASSLVVTEAFF. The CDR3 region has the DNA TGTGCCAGCAGCTTAGTGGTCACTGAAGCTTTCTTT. Supplemented by reference TRBV7-9 and TRBJ1-1, the full variable domain reads DTGVSQNPRHKITKRGQNVTFRCDPISEHNRLYWYRQTLGQGPEFLTYFQNEAQLEKSRLLSDRFSAERPKGSFSTLEIQRTEQGDSAMYLCASSLVVTEAFFGQGTRLTVV.

This clonotype was recorded many times. V and J are TRBV14 and TRBJ1-2; TRBD1 matches 9 bases. The CDR3 is made up of 14 amino acids. After removal of 4 bases from V and 0 bases from J, the junction contained 0 bases not matched to a gene. Germline values: CDR1 SGHDN, CDR2 FVKESK. In DNA, the CDR3 is TGTGCCAGCAGCCGACAGGGGGCTAACTATGGCTACACCTTC. It codes for CASSRQGANYGYTF.

This clonotype was counted ten times or more. This CDR3 is CASTPSGGYEQYF. The CDR3 coding sequence is TGTGCCAGCACTCCGAGCGGGGGCTACGAGCAGTACTTC. This chain joins TRBV6-6 and TRBJ2-7, with 8 bases fitting TRBD2. CDR3 length: 13 amino acids. Germline CDR1 reads MNHNY; CDR2 reads SVGAGI (reference sequence). V shed 7 bases, J shed 3 bases, and the junction held 5 bases outside the gene matches.

In its sample, this clonotype was seen many times. The chain recombines TRBV24-1 with TRBJ2-1, with 13 bases lining up with TRBD2. J lost 4 bases, V lost 9 bases, and 5 bases had no gene match. The CDR3 runs to 15 residues. CDR1 and CDR2 from the germline V gene are KGHDR and SFDVKD. The CDR3 DNA follows: TGTGCCACCGCACCGGGACTAGCGGGGTACAATGAGCAGTTCTTC. Translated, it gives CATAPGLAGYNEQFF.

This clonotype has a count of ten or more. The V call is TRBV27, the J call TRBJ2-1; 8 positions agree with TRBD2. The CDR3 covers 15 residues. J was trimmed by 7 bases and V by 5 bases; bases with no gene match: 10. Germline V gives CDR1 MNHEY, CDR2 SMNVEV (reference sequence). The CDR3 DNA sequence: TGTGCCAGCAGTGAGGTTAGCGGGATGGGGAATGAGCAGTTCTTC. Its translation is CASSEVSGMGNEQFF.

This clonotype has at least ten counts. V usage is TRBV6-1 and J usage is TRBJ2-7, with D unclear. Trimming stripped 1 base from V and 6 bases from J, with 16 bases between. In germline, CDR1 is MNHNS, CDR2 SASEGT. The CDR3 is 15 amino acids. CDR3 in amino acids: CASSEGTPFLREQYF. CDR3 nucleotide sequence: TGTGCCAGCAGTGAAGGCACTCCATTCCTGCGCGAGCAGTACTTC.

This clonotype was counted many times. This sequence joins TRBV14 and TRBJ2-7, with 7 bases fitting TRBD1. J was trimmed by 2 bases and V by 2 bases; bases with no gene match: 6. CDR3 length: 15 residues. From germline, CDR1 is SGHDN and CDR2 FVKESK. The CDR3 nucleotides are TGTGCCAGCAGCCAACTCCAGCAGGGGGCCTACGAGCAGTACTTC. This encodes CASSQLQQGAYEQYF.

This clonotype appeared a few times. The chain combines TRBV24-1 with TRBJ2-3; 11 bases line up with TRBD2. V was clipped by 5 bases and J by 6 bases; unmatched bases: 12. This CDR3 is 17 amino acids long. CDR1 and CDR2 from the germline V gene are KGHDR and SFDVKD. The CDR3 is CATSAAPGLAARDTQYF. CDR3 sequence (DNA): TGTGCCACCAGTGCCGCCCCGGGACTAGCGGCACGGGATACGCAGTATTTT.

This clonotype appeared many times. The genes are TRBV7-2 and TRBJ2-1; 7 bases are shared with TRBD2. CDR1 is SGHTA and CDR2 is FQGNSA in the germline V gene. This CDR3 has 16 amino acids. After removal of 5 bases from V and 2 bases from J, the junction contained 9 bases not matched to a gene. Here the CDR3 DNA reads TGTGCCAGCAGCCGCACTTCTAGCGGTACCTACAATGAGCAGTTCTTC. Its translation: CASSRTSSGTYNEQFF.

This clonotype has a count of ten or more. The chain links TRBV7-2 to TRBJ2-7, with 8 bases identical to TRBD1. The CDR3 is made up of 15 amino acids. The V gene end was trimmed by 3 bases and the J gene end by 3 bases; junction bases not matched to a gene: 7. The germline gives CDR1 SGHTA, CDR2 FQGNSA. In DNA form, the CDR3 reads TGTGCCAGCAGCTTGTCAGGACAGGGCCTCTACGAGCAGTACTTC. Protein sequence: CASSLSGQGLYEQYF. Full variable domain (remainder filled in from reference TRBV7-2 and TRBJ2-7): GAGVSQSPSNKVTEKGKDVELRCDPISGHTALYWYRQSLGQGLEFLIYFQGNSAPDKSGLPSDRFSAERTGGSVSTLTIQRTQQEDSAVYLCASSLSGQGLYEQYFGPGTRLTVT.

There are many counts of this clonotype. The rearrangement joins TRBV7-9 to TRBJ2-3; D remains ambiguous. The CDR3 runs 12 residues. The germline CDR1 and CDR2 sequences are SEHNR and FQNEAQ (reference sequence). V lost 2 bases and J lost 2, with 2 bases in between. The CDR3 coding sequence is TGTGCCAGCAGCTTATACACAGATACGCAGTATTTT. Residues: CASSLYTDTQYF.

Remarks on this clonotype: A much larger clone differs by one base, so this may be a read error. The V gene is TRBV5-1, the J gene TRBJ2-6; D call uncertain. The CDR3 has 17 residues. Germline assignment: CDR1 SGHRS and CDR2 YFSETQ. V was cut by 2 bases and J by 0 bases, with 12 bases left in between. The CDR3 sequence is CASSFRTAVSGANVLTF. CDR3 sequence (DNA): TGCGCCAGCAGCTTCCGCACAGCTGTCTCTGGGGCCAACGTCCTGACTTTC.

Only a few counts were recorded for this clonotype. The chain recombines TRBV19 with TRBJ2-1; the match to TRBD2 covers 8 bases. Losses at the gene ends were 9 bases for V and 0 bases for J; bases not matched to a gene: 7. Germline V lookup: CDR1 LNHDA, CDR2 SQIVND (reference sequence). This CDR3 has 15 amino acids. The CDR3 DNA reads TGTGCCAGCGGACTAGCTGGGAGCTCCTACAATGAGCAGTTCTTC. This codes for CASGLAGSSYNEQFF.

In this sample, this clonotype turned up many times. The rearrangement uses TRBV4-2 and TRBJ1-1, with D possibly matching TRBD1 (5 bases). This CDR3 spans 14 amino acids. Germline V gene sequence: CDR1 LGHNA, CDR2 YNFKEQ. With 1 base removed from V and 5 bases from J, the gap between germline ends came to 11 bases. CDR3 region: CASSQAVGVTEAFF. The DNA for the CDR3 is TGTGCCAGCAGCCAAGCGGTAGGGGTTACTGAAGCTTTCTTT.

This clonotype has ten or more counts. This chain uses TRBV20-1 with TRBJ2-1; D might be TRBD2 (6 bases). The germline gives CDR1 DFQATT, CDR2 SNEGSKA (reference sequence). The CDR3 is 15 residues long. Trimming pared 3 bases from V and 2 bases from J, leaving 14 bases between. The CDR3 coding sequence is TGCAGTGCTAGTGACGGAGGGAACCCCTACAATGAGCAGTTCTTC. Its protein is CSASDGGNPYNEQFF.

This clonotype was found many times. The V gene is TRBV20-1, the J gene TRBJ2-2; tentative D call: TRBD1 (5 bases). The CDR3 is 14 amino acids. Germline V gene lookup returns CDR1 DFQATT and CDR2 SNEGSKA (reference sequence). V was clipped by 0 bases and J by 7 bases, with 12 bases between them. The CDR3 nucleotides read TGCAGTGCTAGAGAGGGTCAGGGTGGCGGGGAGCTGTTTTTT. It codes for CSAREGQGGGELFF.

Ten or more counts support this clonotype. V and J are TRBV10-2 and TRBJ2-5, with a tentative D call TRBD1 (6 bases). Germline V gene data show CDR1 as WSHSY and CDR2 as SAAADI. V dropped 2 bases and J dropped 2 bases, with 9 bases sitting between them. CDR3 length equals 14 residues. The CDR3 sequence: CASSERGTQETQYF. For the CDR3, the DNA is TGCGCCAGCAGTGAGAGGGGGACGCAAGAGACCCAGTACTTC.

This clonotype was counted between two and nine times. The chain employs TRBV19 and TRBJ2-7; the D call may be TRBD1 or TRBD2 (5 bases each). Germline V gene data show CDR1 as LNHDA and CDR2 as SQIVND (reference sequence). The CDR3 has 14 amino acids. Trimming took off 5 bases at V and 4 bases at J, with 15 bases between the two ends. CDR3 nucleotides: TGTGCCAGTAGTGCCCGGGACGGCACTTACGAGCAGTACTTC. As protein: CASSARDGTYEQYF.

This clonotype has ten or more counts. The chain recombines TRBV6-5 with TRBJ2-7; the D gene could be TRBD1 or TRBD2 (5 bases each). The germline V and J ends were trimmed by 0 bases and 0 bases, with 18 bases remaining between them. Germline CDR1 MNHEY, CDR2 SVGAGI. The CDR3 runs 18 residues. The CDR3 DNA is TGTGCCAGCAGTTACTCCTATAGTCCCGGGACGTACTCCTACGAGCAGTACTTC. Translating it yields CASSYSYSPGTYSYEQYF.

This clonotype was found many times. This rearrangement joins TRBV6-5 to TRBJ1-1; the D is unclear. The CDR3 length is 13 residues. CDR1 and CDR2 (germline): MNHEY, SVGAGI. V was trimmed by 6 bases and J by 2 bases, leaving 10 bases between them. The CDR3 protein is CASSRLGNTEAFF. The CDR3 bases are TGTGCCAGCAGCCGCCTGGGAAACACTGAAGCTTTCTTT.

The genes are TRBV7-8 and TRBJ2-3; tentative D call: TRBD2 (5 bases). The germline CDR1 and CDR2 sequences are SGHVS and FQNEAQ. CDR3 length equals 15 residues. V lost 4 bases and J 1 base, leaving 12 bases between the germline ends. In nucleotides, the CDR3 is TGTGCCAGCAGCTCTTACCGGGGTCGCACAGATACGCAGTATTTT. Amino acids: CASSSYRGRTDTQYF.

This clonotype was counted many times. The CDR3 region has the DNA TGCAGTGCTAGAGCAAGAAGACACGGTACTGAAGCTTTCTTT. It codes for CSARARRHGTEAFF. This chain links TRBV20-1 with TRBJ1-1; D unresolved. The CDR3 has 14 amino acids. Germline V gives CDR1 DFQATT, CDR2 SNEGSKA (reference sequence). V dropped 1 base and J dropped 5 bases, with 14 bases sitting between them.

In this sample, this clonotype turned up many times. The chain couples TRBV9 to TRBJ2-2; 7 bases fit TRBD2. With V trimmed by 2 bases and J by 3 bases, 7 bases remained unmatched. Germline CDR1 and CDR2: SGDLS and YYNGEE. The CDR3 loop spans 16 amino acids. The chain's CDR3 is CASSVLTAGHTGELFF. CDR3 DNA: TGTGCCAGCAGCGTTTTGACAGCGGGGCACACCGGGGAGCTGTTTTTT.

The sample holds many counts of this clonotype. J is TRBJ2-7 and V is TRBV11-2; the match to TRBD2 covers 7 bases. Unmatched junction bases numbered 10, after V lost 1 base and J lost 4 bases. Germline-derived CDR1 and CDR2 are SGHAT and FQNNGV. The CDR3 has 16 residues. For the CDR3, the DNA is TGTGCCAGCAGCTTAGTCCGTTTTGAGGGAGGGTACGAGCAGTACTTC. This encodes CASSLVRFEGGYEQYF.

There are a few counts of this clonotype. This chain links TRBV5-1 with TRBJ2-5, with D perhaps matching TRBD1 (5 bases). CDR1 is SGHRS, CDR2 YFSETQ, per germline. This CDR3 comprises 15 residues. Trimming pared 6 bases from V and 4 bases from J, leaving 19 bases between. The CDR3 is CASTLPIDRAETQYF. CDR3 bases: TGCGCCAGCACCCTTCCGATCGACAGAGCAGAGACCCAGTACTTC.

This clonotype was detected ten times or more. The genes are TRBV7-9 and TRBJ1-2; D gene ambiguous. The CDR3 runs to 13 residues. Trimming removed 4 bases from V and 8 bases from J, with 14 bases in between. Germline CDR1 is SEHNR and CDR2 is FQNEAQ (reference sequence). CDR3 sequence (DNA): TGTGCCAGCAGCTCGTCCCAGAGCGACGGCTACACCTTC. It yields the protein CASSSSQSDGYTF.

This clonotype was observed a single time. This clone may be a read error of a much larger clone one base away. The chain couples TRBV7-8 to TRBJ1-2; D perhaps matches TRBD1 (5 bases). This CDR3 has 15 residues. Germline V gives CDR1 SGHVS, CDR2 FQNEAQ. Trimming took 5 bases from V and 0 from J, leaving 13 bases between them. The CDR3 spells CASSVNRNPNYGYTF. The CDR3 coding sequence is TGTGCCAGCAGCGTAAACAGGAACCCTAACTATGGCTACACCTTC. Full variable domain (missing parts from reference TRBV7-8 and TRBJ1-2): GAGVSQSPRYKVAKRGQDVALRCDPISGHVSLFWYQQALGQGPEFLTYFQNEAQLDKSGLPSDRFFAERPEGSVSTLKIQRTQQEDSAVYLCASSVNRNPNYGYTFGSGTRLTVV.

There are many counts of this clonotype. The chain carries TRBV7-2 and TRBJ2-7, with D tentatively TRBD2 (5 bases). Trimming removed 5 bases from V and 2 bases from J, with 13 bases in between. This CDR3 spans 14 amino acids. Germline lookup yields CDR1 SGHTA and CDR2 FQGNSA. The CDR3, as DNA: TGTGCCAGCAGCCAGCGGCTATCGGCCTACGAGCAGTACTTC. The encoded protein is CASSQRLSAYEQYF.

This clonotype was recorded many times. The chain is built from TRBV11-3 and TRBJ2-1, with TRBD1 identical over 10 bases. CDR1 is SGHNT, CDR2 YENEEA, per germline. The CDR3 loop spans 17 amino acids. With 3 bases clipped from V and 7 bases from J, the junction kept 12 bases outside the gene matches. The CDR3 is CASSFGRWDRGGNEQFF. CDR3 in DNA: TGTGCCAGCAGCTTCGGCCGCTGGGACAGGGGAGGAAATGAGCAGTTCTTC.